Listed here are 10 T cell receptor beta chains from one sample, sequenced in a study of cytomegalovirus exposure and HLA in healthy donors. The study ran its PCR with 60 Vbeta and 13 Jbeta primers. Sequencing was performed with immunoSEQ multiplex PCR; in TCRdb, only in-frame clones are kept and a portion is missing. The sample yields approximately 150,000 clones, 77% seen once. Sequences were obtained from PBMCs. The receptors were sampled from a woman in her twenties or thirties in good health and CMV-seronegative.

The chain links TRBV6-4 to TRBJ2-1; 9 nucleotides agree with TRBD2. J lost 5 bases, V lost 10 bases, and 6 bases had no gene match. The length of the CDR3 is 13 residues. Germline CDR1 is MRHNA and CDR2 is SNTAGT. In DNA form, the CDR3 reads TGTGCCACCAAGCGGGGGGCTGACAATGAGCAGTTCTTC. Translated, it gives CATKRGADNEQFF.

This clone was found once. The rearrangement links TRBV19 to TRBJ2-5; 12 bases align to TRBD2. J gave up 5 bases and V 10 bases, and 11 bases lay outside the gene matches. The CDR3 extends over 15 amino acids. Per the germline V gene, CDR1 is LNHDA and CDR2 is SQIVND (reference sequence). The CDR3 spells CATRLAGVSGETQYF. In nucleotides, the CDR3 is TGTGCCACTCGACTAGCGGGAGTTTCAGGGGAGACCCAGTACTTC.

In this sample, this clone turned up once. This rearrangement joins TRBV25-1 to TRBJ1-1, with 8 positions matching TRBD1. The CDR3 totals 15 residues. V dropped 4 bases and J dropped 4; count of bases not matched to a gene: 8. Germline loops: CDR1 MGHDK, CDR2 SYGVNS. CDR3 residues: CASSALDRDGTEAFF. The CDR3 DNA reads TGTGCCAGCAGTGCGTTGGACAGGGACGGCACTGAAGCTTTCTTT.

The chain joins TRBV25-1 to TRBJ1-1; TRBD1 is a possible D gene (6 bases). The V end was cut by 6 bases, the J end by 5 bases, with 10 bases between. CDR3 length equals 12 residues. Germline V gives CDR1 MGHDK, CDR2 SYGVNS. The CDR3 protein is CASRTGYTEAFF. The CDR3 coding sequence is TGTGCCAGCAGAACAGGGTATACTGAAGCTTTCTTT. Using reference TRBV25-1 and TRBJ1-1 for the parts outside the CDR3, the full variable domain is EADIYQTPRYLVIGTGKKITLECSQTMGHDKMYWYQQDPGMELHLIHYSYGVNSTEKGDLSSESTVSRIRTEHFPLTLESARPSHTSQYLCASRTGYTEAFFGQGTRLTVV.

The rearrangement links TRBV6-5 to TRBJ1-5; D gene uncertain. This CDR3 is 13 amino acids long. Germline V CDR1 and CDR2: MNHEY, SVGAGI. The ends were cut back, 6 bases at V and 5 bases at J, with 11 bases in the middle. Here the CDR3 reads CASRPSSHQPQHF. The CDR3 region has the DNA TGTGCCAGCAGACCCTCGAGTCATCAGCCCCAGCATTTT.

The gene calls are TRBV28 and TRBJ2-3; 9 bases fit TRBD2. CDR1 is MDHEN, CDR2 SYDVKM, per germline. The CDR3 runs 14 residues. With V trimmed by 8 bases and J by 0 bases, 3 bases remained unmatched. The CDR3 loop reads CASRLAGSTDTQYF. The CDR3, as DNA: TGTGCCAGCCGCCTAGCGGGAAGCACAGATACGCAGTATTTT.

The CDR3 sequence: CASSPPRGEGITDTQYF. In nucleotides, the CDR3 is TGTGCCAGCAGCCCTCCCAGGGGGGAAGGCATCACAGATACGCAGTATTTT. The chain recombines TRBV9 with TRBJ2-3; tentative D call: TRBD1 (7 bases). The CDR3 has 17 amino acids. Trimming stripped 4 bases from V and 2 bases from J, with 20 bases between. Per the germline V gene, CDR1 is SGDLS and CDR2 is YYNGEE.

This rearrangement joins TRBV27 to TRBJ1-4; no clear D gene. Trimming took 8 bases from V and 8 from J, leaving 21 bases between them. Germline lookup yields CDR1 MNHEY and CDR2 SMNVEV (reference sequence). The CDR3 spans 15 residues. The CDR3 sequence is CASRSPKADKEKLFF. Here the CDR3 DNA reads TGTGCCAGCCGAAGCCCGAAAGCGGATAAAGAAAAACTGTTTTTT.

CDR3 DNA sequence: TGTGCCAGCAGCTTAGCTAGCGGGAGTGGAAACAATGAGCAGTTCTTC. Protein: CASSLASGSGNNEQFF. The chain has TRBV7-8 and TRBJ2-1; 9 positions match TRBD2. CDR3 length equals 16 residues. Germline CDR1 and CDR2: SGHVS and FQNEAQ. The ends lost 0 bases at V and 5 bases at J; junction bases unmatched: 5.

CDR3 region: CASSHGQGVGQPQHF. Written as DNA, the CDR3 is TGTGCCAGCAGCCATGGACAGGGAGTTGGCCAGCCCCAGCATTTT. The chain links TRBV5-8 to TRBJ1-5; 8 nucleotides line up with TRBD1. Germline V lookup: CDR1 SGHTS, CDR2 YDEGEE. Unmatched junction bases numbered 10, after V lost 4 bases and J lost 7 bases. This CDR3 region has 15 residues.